Below, 13 T cell receptor beta chains from the same sample are listed, as sequenced in a study of blood T cell repertoires in COVID-19. Method: immunoSEQ multiplex PCR; TCRdb's copy keeps in-frame clones and lacks some. The sample records around 140,000 clones, 80% to 90% being singletons. Sequencing input: PBMCs or T cells enriched from blood (not recorded which). Every receptor here comes from a woman aged 50 to 60 with acute COVID-19.

V and J are TRBV6-5 and TRBJ2-7; the match to TRBD1 covers 9 bases. Germline-derived CDR1 and CDR2 are MNHEY and SVGAGI. The CDR3 has 11 residues. V dropped 8 bases and J dropped 6; count of bases not matched to a gene: 2. CDR3 in DNA: TGTGCCAGCGGGACAGGGATCGAGCAGTACTTC. This sequence encodes CASGTGIEQYF.

V gene TRBV29-1 combines with J gene TRBJ1-2; possibly TRBD1 for D (6 bases). V lost 7 bases and J 7 bases, leaving 22 bases between the germline ends. The CDR3 contains 14 residues. Germline assignment: CDR1 SQVTM and CDR2 ANQGSEA. Here the CDR3 DNA reads TGCAGCGCCGGGGGGGCCCCCACGAATGGTGGCTACACCTTC. Translating gives CSAGGAPTNGGYTF.

V is TRBV7-9 and J is TRBJ2-2; a possible D gene is TRBD2 (5 bases). Germline assignment: CDR1 SEHNR and CDR2 FQNEAQ (reference sequence). V dropped 3 bases and J dropped 3 bases, with 14 bases sitting between them. This CDR3 contains 16 residues. The CDR3: CASSFLPGWDTGELFF. The CDR3 DNA reads as TGTGCCAGCAGCTTTCTCCCGGGATGGGACACCGGGGAGCTGTTTTTT.

The rearrangement links TRBV11-3 to TRBJ2-1; D possibly corresponds to TRBD1 (6 bases). From germline, CDR1 is SGHNT and CDR2 YENEEA. Trimming left V 3 bases short and J 8 bases short, with 11 bases between. This CDR3 contains 13 residues. This chain's CDR3 is CASSFSQGDEQFF. CDR3 nucleotides: TGTGCCAGCAGCTTCTCACAGGGCGATGAGCAGTTCTTC.

The chain has TRBV19 and TRBJ2-7; the D gene is possibly TRBD2 (6 bases). V was pared by 6 bases and J by 0 bases, with 15 bases between. This CDR3 spans 15 amino acids. The germline CDR1 and CDR2 sequences are LNHDA and SQIVND (reference sequence). This CDR3 is CASSPRRGLSYEQYF. DNA for the CDR3: TGTGCCAGTAGCCCCCGGAGGGGACTCTCCTACGAGCAGTACTTC.

The J gene is TRBJ1-1, the V gene TRBV6-5, with a possible D match to TRBD1 (6 bases). Deletions cut 5 bases from V and 5 bases from J, with 15 bases between. The CDR3 sequence is 14 residues long. Germline CDR1 is MNHEY and CDR2 is SVGAGI. The chain's CDR3 is CASSLITGTTEAFF. CDR3 DNA: TGTGCCAGCAGTCTAATCACAGGGACGACTGAAGCTTTCTTT.

The V gene is TRBV6-4, the J gene TRBJ2-3; the D gene is possibly TRBD2 (6 bases). Trimming pared 0 bases from V and 5 bases from J, leaving 15 bases between. This CDR3 is built from 16 residues. Germline CDR1 reads MRHNA; CDR2 reads SNTAGT. The CDR3 sequence: CASSDSGTVGLDTQYF. The CDR3, as DNA: TGTGCCAGCAGTGACTCCGGGACTGTGGGGTTAGATACGCAGTATTTT.

The V gene is TRBV4-3, the J gene TRBJ2-6; 7 nucleotides line up with TRBD1. From germline, CDR1 is LGHNA and CDR2 YSLEER. J gave up 0 bases and V 4 bases, and 9 bases lay outside the gene matches. CDR3 length equals 18 residues. The CDR3 loop reads CASSPRTEGASGANVLTF. CDR3 bases: TGCGCCAGCAGCCCCCGGACAGAGGGGGCCTCTGGGGCCAACGTCCTGACTTTC.

This chain joins TRBV5-1 and TRBJ2-1, with a tentative D call TRBD2 (5 bases). Deletions cut 2 bases from V and 0 bases from J, with 15 bases between. Germline-derived CDR1 and CDR2 are SGHRS and YFSETQ. The CDR3 is made up of 17 amino acids. The CDR3 DNA reads TGCGCCAGCAGCTTTGACCCGGGTGGGAGCTCCTACAATGAGCAGTTCTTC. Its translation is CASSFDPGGSSYNEQFF.

The CDR3 is CASSRSKLGGPRETQYF. In nucleotides, the CDR3 is TGCGCCAGCAGCAGATCGAAACTGGGAGGGCCGAGAGAGACCCAGTACTTC. The V and J genes are TRBV5-1 and TRBJ2-5; 7 bases match TRBD2. The J segment lost 4 bases and the V segment lost 4 bases, leaving 16 bases of the junction unmatched. There are 17 residues in the CDR3. Germline CDR1 SGHRS, CDR2 YFSETQ.

This chain joins TRBV5-1 and TRBJ1-2; 7 positions agree with TRBD1. V dropped 5 bases and J dropped 8; count of bases not matched to a gene: 15. CDR1 and CDR2 (germline): SGHRS, YFSETQ. This CDR3 contains 15 residues. The CDR3 loop is CASSLISDRAGGYTF. The CDR3 DNA is TGCGCCAGCAGTCTCATCTCTGACAGGGCCGGCGGCTACACCTTC. Based on the CDR3 plus reference TRBV5-1 and TRBJ1-2, the full variable domain is KAGVTQTPRYLIKTRGQQVTLSCSPISGHRSVSWYQQTPGQGLQFLFEYFSETQRNKGNFPGRFSGRQFSNSRSEMNVSTLELGDSALYLCASSLISDRAGGYTFGSGTRLTVV.

The rearrangement joins TRBV24-1 to TRBJ2-1; the D gene is possibly TRBD2 (5 bases). The germline gives CDR1 KGHDR, CDR2 SFDVKD. Trimming left V 1 base short and J 6 bases short, with 12 bases between. The length of the CDR3 is 15 residues. The DNA of the CDR3 is TGTGCCACCAGTGATTTTGGCCAGACTACCAATGAGCAGTTCTTC. It specifies CATSDFGQTTNEQFF.

A note on this clone: A junction end diverges from the germline sequence, so it may reflect a read error. The chain links TRBV30 to TRBJ1-2, with D possibly TRBD1 on 6 matching bases. This CDR3 is built from 13 residues. Germline V gives CDR1 GTSNPN, CDR2 SVGIG (reference sequence). Written as DNA, the CDR3 is TGTGCCTGGAGTGTTTCCCCAGACAGGTCCATCGCCTTC. This codes for CAWSVSPDRSIAF.